This TCR beta chain was identified in a study of blood T cell repertoires in COVID-19 (dated by TCRdb to about 2020). The study in broad terms: Samples from collaborators originated in the United States, Italy and Spain and spanned both the acute and convalescent phases of COVID-19. The material from the prospective study consisted of cDNA or gDNA derived from T cells, B-cell-depleted T cells, or PBMCs. The dataset comprised deeply sampled blood TCRbeta repertoires from subjects exposed to, actively infected with, or recovered from COVID-19. A freely available public database, intended as a resource for researchers studying the immune response to SARS-CoV-2, is where the repertoires were released. Samples were obtained from the ongoing ImmuneRACE study (first 160 participants) and from about 1,300 subjects provided by 6 global collaborators. Nearly every sample came with metadata listing a de-identified subject ID, COVID-19 status, age in years and sex. Where HLA class I and class II types were available, the types were taken from metadata supplied by the sample provider, not from assay-based typing.

This clone was recorded only once. It has no known antigen specificity. Qualities for individual bases were not recorded, and no much larger clone is one base off. TCRbeta CDR3 regions were amplified from genomic DNA using the immunoSEQ Assay, a bias-controlled multiplex PCR. The authors processed their data as follows. Nucleated cell counts per sample were estimated from amplification of reference gene primers within the assay. To quantify the absolute abundance of each unique TCRbeta CDR3 rearrangement, sequence reads were collapsed and filtered. Productive Simpson clonality was computed per sample as the square root of Simpson's diversity index over productive rearrangements. TCRdb provides this immuneACCESS table in a form limited to in-frame rearrangements. Some clones are lacking; in checked studies, under half of them reflect an unresolved V gene, and why the rest are absent is not known. V, J and clone size are taken as reported in that table, and D and trimming were inferred from the DNA itself. The sample includes around 190,000 clones, with around four fifths observed a single time. About 7% of the sample lies in the top ten.

Broad study findings and their caveats: The quantity of clinical and demographic metadata differed by source and by participant and was supplied without curation.

Collaborating institutions collected whole blood in K2EDTA tubes following their own protocols. For TCRbeta analysis, collaborator samples were shipped as frozen whole blood, as isolated PBMCs, or as DNA extracted from either sample type. Trimmed from V: 5 bases; trimmed from J: 2 bases; junction bases lacking a gene match: 9. The CDR3 contains 17 residues, cysteine and phenylalanine counted. Just the 51-base CDR3 DNA is kept, in frame starting at base 1. CDR1 and CDR2 were assigned from the germline V gene as MNHEY and SVGEGT. Sequenced sample: peripheral blood. This receptor was identified in a man aged 70-80 years with active or convalescent COVID-19. The rearranged segments are TRBV6-2 or TRBV6-3 and TRBJ1-1, and TRBD1 matches 12 of the central bases. In nucleotides, the sequence is TGTGCCAGCAGTCCCAGGGACAGGGGGCGCGGTAACACTGAAGCTTTCTTT. It codes for CASSPRDRGRGNTEAFF.